This T cell receptor beta chain was obtained from a study of shared clonotypes between healthy human individuals. The repertoire was sequenced with immunoSEQ multiplex PCR; TCRdb's copy has only in-frame clones and lacks some. The data hold approximately 2.5 million clones, with just over 90% observed a single time. This clonotype was obtained from a young man in good health. Sequencing used naive CD4+ T cells sorted from blood. This sample's subset: CD45RA+ positively selected.

The CDR3 bases are TGTGCCAGCAGTTACCGGGGGGCTAAGTATAATTCACCCCTCCACTTT. It encodes CASSYRGAKYNSPLHF. The chain uses TRBV6-5 and TRBJ1-6, with D possibly TRBD1 on 6 matching bases. V dropped 2 bases and J dropped 4 bases, with 12 bases sitting between them. Germline CDR1 reads MNHEY; CDR2 reads SVGAGI. The length of the CDR3 is 16 residues.